A single sample gave rise to the 21 T cell receptor beta chains below, sequenced in a study of cytomegalovirus exposure and HLA in healthy donors. A multiplex PCR was run with 60 Vbeta primers and 13 Jbeta primers. Assay used: immunoSEQ multiplex PCR; TCRdb lists only in-frame clones, some missing. The sample yields about 150,000 clones, roughly 80% seen once. Sequencing was carried out using PBMCs. These receptors were taken from a human donor in good health.

The gene calls are TRBV2 and TRBJ2-7; 7 nucleotides match TRBD2. V was pared by 6 bases and J by 1 base, with 9 bases of the junction left unmatched. Germline V gene sequence: CDR1 SNHLY, CDR2 FYNNEI. The CDR3 length is 15 residues. CDR3 in amino acids: CASSAQRGRSYEQYF. As DNA, the CDR3 is TGTGCCAGCAGCGCACAGCGGGGTCGATCCTACGAGCAGTACTTC.

This sequence joins TRBV11-2 and TRBJ1-3; 11 bases line up with TRBD1. Germline V CDR1 and CDR2: SGHAT, FQNNGV. The CDR3 covers 14 residues. Trimming cost V 5 bases and J 10 bases; bases outside gene matches: 7. The CDR3 region has the DNA TGTGCCAGCAGCGGTCGGACAGGGGGCATGACCATATATTTT. Residues: CASSGRTGGMTIYF.

The chain has TRBV2 and TRBJ1-2; TRBD1 matches at 9 bases. Germline trimming cut 0 bases from V and 7 bases from J; bases unmatched to any gene: 3. This CDR3 comprises 14 residues. CDR1 is SNHLY and CDR2 is FYNNEI in the germline V gene. In DNA form, the CDR3 reads TGTGCCAGCAGTGAAGCACAGGGGGCGGGTGGCTACACCTTC. Protein: CASSEAQGAGGYTF.

The chain recombines TRBV28 with TRBJ2-2; TRBD1 is a possible D gene (6 bases). CDR3 length: 15 residues. The germline V gene encodes CDR1 MDHEN and CDR2 SYDVKM. V shed 4 bases and J shed 4 bases, with 13 bases lying between them. The CDR3 loop reads CASSSAGVATGELFF. CDR3 nucleotide sequence: TGTGCCAGCAGTTCTGCAGGGGTGGCCACCGGGGAGCTGTTTTTT.

CDR3 amino acids: CASSLLPGGLLGANVLTF. The CDR3 DNA is TGTGCCAGCAGCTTATTGCCAGGGGGGTTATTGGGGGCCAACGTCCTGACTTTC. The chain combines TRBV7-8 with TRBJ2-6; possibly TRBD1 for D (7 bases). V was pared by 2 bases and J by 4 bases, with 18 bases between. The CDR3 sequence is 18 residues long. Looked up from germline, CDR1 is SGHVS and CDR2 is FQNEAQ.

The rearrangement joins TRBV27 to TRBJ2-2, with a possible D match to TRBD1 (6 bases). Between the trimmed V and J ends, which lost 7 bases and 8 bases, there was a span of 14 bases. The germline V gene encodes CDR1 MNHEY and CDR2 SMNVEV (reference sequence). The CDR3 length is 13 residues. The CDR3 is CASTERGTGELFF. Here the CDR3 DNA reads TGTGCCAGCACAGAGAGGGGGACAGGGGAGCTGTTTTTT.

A remark on this clone: This sample includes further DNA sequences coding for the same CDR3. This sequence joins TRBV18 and TRBJ1-1, with D possibly being TRBD1 (5 bases). The CDR3 runs 14 residues. V was clipped by 6 bases and J by 1 base, with 12 bases between them. Germline assignment: CDR1 KGHSH and CDR2 LQKENI. CDR3: CASSRDSKNTEAFF. The CDR3 coding sequence is TGTGCCAGCTCCCGAGACAGCAAGAACACTGAAGCTTTCTTT.

In its sample, this clone was seen a few times. The J gene is TRBJ1-5, the V gene TRBV6-6; D uncertain. Trimming removed 4 bases at V and 7 bases at J, with 11 bases between. Germline V gene lookup returns CDR1 MNHNY and CDR2 SVGAGI (reference sequence). This CDR3 spans 13 amino acids. This chain's CDR3 is CASSSSRGQPQHF. CDR3 coding DNA: TGTGCCAGCAGTTCGTCCCGAGGCCAGCCCCAGCATTTT.

The chain uses TRBV27 and TRBJ1-2; 7 positions match TRBD1. CDR1 is MNHEY and CDR2 is SMNVEV in the germline V gene (reference sequence). The V segment lost 5 bases and the J segment 5 bases; nucleotides outside the gene matches: 5. The CDR3 contains 13 residues. CDR3 DNA sequence: TGTGCCAGCAGTCCCGGGACAGTTTATGGCTACACCTTC. Its translation: CASSPGTVYGYTF.

The J gene is TRBJ2-7, the V gene TRBV5-1, with 10 bases matching TRBD2. Germline V gene data show CDR1 as SGHRS and CDR2 as YFSETQ. The V and J ends lost 4 bases and 4 bases, in that order; junction bases with no gene match: 11. The CDR3 is 16 residues long. The CDR3 sequence: CASSEAPGLAYYEQYF. CDR3 DNA sequence: TGCGCCAGCAGCGAAGCCCCGGGACTAGCGTATTACGAGCAGTACTTC.

This clone turned up a few times. The chain has TRBV7-3 and TRBJ1-5; TRBD1 might be the D (6 bases). The CDR3 totals 17 residues. Germline CDR1 reads SGHTA; CDR2 reads FQGTGA. The V end was cut by 1 base, the J end by 7 bases, with 20 bases between. The CDR3 coding sequence is TGTGCCAGCAGCTTAAATTCTCGGGGGGCGCGTGGGCAGCCCCAGCATTTT. Translation: CASSLNSRGARGQPQHF.

J is TRBJ2-1 and V is TRBV29-1, with a tentative D call TRBD2 (6 bases). Trimming left V 7 bases short and J 0 bases short, with 10 bases between. Looked up from germline, CDR1 is SQVTM and CDR2 is ANQGSEA. The CDR3 is made up of 13 amino acids. The CDR3 here is CSARRASYNEQFF. The CDR3 coding sequence is TGCAGCGCTAGGAGGGCCTCCTACAATGAGCAGTTCTTC.

This clone was detected only a few times. This chain joins TRBV7-2 and TRBJ1-6, with D unclear. V was trimmed by 1 base and J by 5 bases, leaving 9 bases between them. In germline, CDR1 is SGHTA, CDR2 FQGNSA. The length of the CDR3 is 15 residues. The CDR3 protein is CASSLEYRDNSPLHF. The CDR3 nucleotides are TGTGCCAGCAGCTTAGAGTACAGAGATAATTCACCCCTCCACTTT.

The chain links TRBV5-1 to TRBJ2-1, with a weak D call TRBD1 (5 bases). The V gene lost 6 bases and the J gene lost 7 bases, with 14 bases spanning the gap. The CDR3 is 13 residues long. Germline V gene data show CDR1 as SGHRS and CDR2 as YFSETQ. In nucleotides, the CDR3 is TGCGCCAGCATGGGGCTTGTGGAGAATGAGCAGTTCTTC. Its protein product is CASMGLVENEQFF.

This chain links TRBV6-4 with TRBJ2-3; D possibly corresponds to TRBD1 (5 bases). Germline-derived CDR1 and CDR2 are MRHNA and SNTAGT. Trimming shortened V by 2 bases and J by 4 bases, and 13 bases separated the two germline ends. The CDR3 contains 15 residues. DNA for the CDR3: TGTGCCAGCAGTGACGGCGGCAGGGTCTCAGATACGCAGTATTTT. This sequence encodes CASSDGGRVSDTQYF.

This chain joins TRBV27 and TRBJ2-4; D may be TRBD2 (6 bases). The germline V gene encodes CDR1 MNHEY and CDR2 SMNVEV (reference sequence). V was cut by 3 bases and J by 6 bases, with 9 bases left in between. The CDR3 is made up of 13 amino acids. CDR3 in amino acids: CASSFSGVNIQYF. The CDR3 DNA reads as TGTGCCAGCAGTTTCTCGGGGGTAAACATTCAGTACTTC.

The CDR3 region has the DNA TGTGCCAGCAGACCGGCGCTAGCGGGAGATCAGGAGCAGTTCTTC. Its protein is CASRPALAGDQEQFF. The chain employs TRBV11-2 and TRBJ2-1; 10 bases map to TRBD2. The CDR3 contains 15 residues. Trimming took 6 bases from V and 10 from J; bases not matched to a gene: 12. Germline V CDR1 and CDR2: SGHAT, FQNNGV. Based on the CDR3 plus reference TRBV11-2 and TRBJ2-1, the full variable domain is EAGVAQSPRYKIIEKRQSVAFWCNPISGHATLYWYQQILGQGPKLLIQFQNNGVVDDSQLPKDRFSAERLKGVDSTLKIQPAKLEDSAVYLCASRPALAGDQEQFFGPGTRLTVL.

The V call is TRBV14, the J call TRBJ1-1; 11 bases map to TRBD1. V was clipped by 5 bases and J by 2 bases; unmatched bases: 4. The CDR3 runs 15 residues. Germline lookup yields CDR1 SGHDN and CDR2 FVKESK. The CDR3 region is CASSTRTGGNTEAFF. The CDR3 coding sequence is TGTGCCAGCAGCACTCGGACAGGGGGCAACACTGAAGCTTTCTTT. The full variable domain, with the rest looked up from reference TRBV14 and TRBJ1-1, is EAGVTQFPSHSVIEKGQTVTLRCDPISGHDNLYWYRRVMGKEIKFLLHFVKESKQDESGMPNNRFLAERTGGTYSTLKVQPAELEDSGVYFCASSTRTGGNTEAFFGQGTRLTVV.

The chain recombines TRBV6-5 with TRBJ2-3, with D perhaps TRBD2 (6 bases). Germline V gives CDR1 MNHEY, CDR2 SVGAGI. The V end lost 4 bases, the J end lost 2 bases, and 16 bases lay between the germline ends. This CDR3 is 16 amino acids long. The CDR3 DNA follows: TGTGCCAGCAGTTCTACCACGGGACTCCTCACAGATACGCAGTATTTT. Amino acid sequence: CASSSTTGLLTDTQYF.

The J gene is TRBJ2-2, the V gene TRBV5-4; weak D call: TRBD2 (5 bases). The CDR3 is made up of 14 amino acids. Looked up from germline, CDR1 is SGHNT and CDR2 is YYREEE (reference sequence). V lost 5 bases and J 6 bases, leaving 14 bases between the germline ends. The CDR3 sequence: CASRTTSLSGELFF. The CDR3, as DNA: TGTGCCAGCAGAACTACTAGTTTATCCGGGGAGCTGTTTTTT.

V usage is TRBV9 and J usage is TRBJ2-7; 9 bases line up with TRBD2. Germline V gene sequence: CDR1 SGDLS, CDR2 YYNGEE. This CDR3 is 15 amino acids long. V shed 4 bases and J 3 bases; nucleotides not matched to a gene: 8. DNA of the CDR3: TGTGCCAGCAGCCCTAGCGGGGCGGCCTTCTACGAGCAGTACTTC. Translation gives CASSPSGAAFYEQYF.